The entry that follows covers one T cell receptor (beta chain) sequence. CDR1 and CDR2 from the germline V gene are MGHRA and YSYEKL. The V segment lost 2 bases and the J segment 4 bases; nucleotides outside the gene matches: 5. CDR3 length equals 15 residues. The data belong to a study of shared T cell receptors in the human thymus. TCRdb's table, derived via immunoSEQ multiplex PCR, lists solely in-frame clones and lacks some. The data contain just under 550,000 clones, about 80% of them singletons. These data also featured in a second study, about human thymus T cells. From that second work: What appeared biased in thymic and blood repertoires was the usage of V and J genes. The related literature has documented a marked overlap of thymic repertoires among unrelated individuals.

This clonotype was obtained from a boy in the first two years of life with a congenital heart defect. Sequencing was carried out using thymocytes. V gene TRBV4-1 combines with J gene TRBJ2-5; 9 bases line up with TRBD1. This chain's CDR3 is CASSQTDRGGETQYF. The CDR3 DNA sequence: TGCGCCAGCAGCCAAACGGACAGGGGAGGAGAGACCCAGTACTTC.